The clone carrying this T cell receptor beta chain was found once. The entry originates in a study of blood T cell repertoires in COVID-19. Study-wide background: COVID-19 samples, acute and convalescent, were from the United States, Italy and Spain. The cDNA or gDNA used as material had been derived from T cells, B-cell-depleted T cells, or PBMCs.

Germline V gene sequence: CDR1 SGHNT, CDR2 YYREEE (reference sequence). There are 15 residues in the CDR3. Trimming removed 3 bases from V and 8 bases from J; junction bases left unmatched: 10. As originally analysed: Amplification from reference gene primers served as the basis for estimated nucleated cell counts. The assay was immunoSEQ multiplex PCR, and TCRdb's table has in-frame clones only and misses some. V and J calls and clone size follow that table, whereas D and trimming were derived from the DNA. The sample lists approximately 80,000 clones; around 77% were seen once. The sample taken for sequencing was peripheral blood. The gene calls are TRBV5-4 and TRBJ1-4; TRBD1 aligns across 7 bases. This TCR came from a human donor in a cohort sampled during active COVID-19. As DNA, the CDR3 is TGTGCCAGCAGCTGGGCCGGGACAGTTGAGGAAAAACTGTTTTTT. Translating it yields CASSWAGTVEEKLFF.